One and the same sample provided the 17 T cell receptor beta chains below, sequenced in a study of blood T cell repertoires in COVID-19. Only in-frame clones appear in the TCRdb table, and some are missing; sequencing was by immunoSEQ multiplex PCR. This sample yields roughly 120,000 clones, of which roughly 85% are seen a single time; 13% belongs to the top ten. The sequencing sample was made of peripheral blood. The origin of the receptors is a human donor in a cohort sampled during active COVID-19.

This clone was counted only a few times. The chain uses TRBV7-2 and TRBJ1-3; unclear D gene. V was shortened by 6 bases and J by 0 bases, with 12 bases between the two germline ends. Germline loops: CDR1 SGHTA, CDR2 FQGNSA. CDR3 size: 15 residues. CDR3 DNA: TGTGCCAGCAGTAGAGACCGAGGCTCTGGAAACACCATATATTTT. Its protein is CASSRDRGSGNTIYF.

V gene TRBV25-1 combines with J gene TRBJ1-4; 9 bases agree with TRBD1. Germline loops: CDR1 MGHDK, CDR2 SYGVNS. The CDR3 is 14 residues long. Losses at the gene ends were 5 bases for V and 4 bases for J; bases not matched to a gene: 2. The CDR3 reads CASSPDRGNEKLFF. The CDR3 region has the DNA TGTGCCAGCAGTCCGGACAGGGGTAATGAAAAACTGTTTTTT.

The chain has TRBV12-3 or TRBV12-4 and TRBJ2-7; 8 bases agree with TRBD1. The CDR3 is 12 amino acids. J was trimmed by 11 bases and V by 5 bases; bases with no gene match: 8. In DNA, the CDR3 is TGTGCCAGCAGTCAGGGGGCGCGGTGGAAGTACTTC. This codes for CASSQGARWKYF.

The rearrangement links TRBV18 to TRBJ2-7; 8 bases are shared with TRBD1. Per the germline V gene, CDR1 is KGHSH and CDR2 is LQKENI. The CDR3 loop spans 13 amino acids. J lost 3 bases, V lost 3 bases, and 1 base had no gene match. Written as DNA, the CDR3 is TGTGCCAGCTCACCGGGACAGGACTACGAGCAGTACTTC. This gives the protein CASSPGQDYEQYF.

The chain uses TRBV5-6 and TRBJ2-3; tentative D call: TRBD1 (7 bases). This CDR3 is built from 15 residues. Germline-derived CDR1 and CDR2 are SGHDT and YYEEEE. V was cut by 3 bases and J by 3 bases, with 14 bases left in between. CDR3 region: CASSSLQGTTDTQYF. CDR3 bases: TGTGCCAGCAGCTCACTACAGGGGACTACAGATACGCAGTATTTT.

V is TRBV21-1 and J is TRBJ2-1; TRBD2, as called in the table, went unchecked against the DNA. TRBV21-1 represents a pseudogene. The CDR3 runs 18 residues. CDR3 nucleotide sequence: TGTGCCAGCAGCCGCACCCTCACTAGCGGGGGGGCCTGGGATGAGCAGTTCTTC. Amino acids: CASSRTLTSGGAWDEQFF.

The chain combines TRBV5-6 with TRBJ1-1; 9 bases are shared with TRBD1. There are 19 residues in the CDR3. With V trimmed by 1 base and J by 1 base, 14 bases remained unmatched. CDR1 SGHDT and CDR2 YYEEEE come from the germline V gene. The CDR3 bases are TGTGCCAGCAGCTTGTGGACAGGGGTCCTGGTCGAAGAGAACACTGAAGCTTTCTTT. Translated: CASSLWTGVLVEENTEAFF.

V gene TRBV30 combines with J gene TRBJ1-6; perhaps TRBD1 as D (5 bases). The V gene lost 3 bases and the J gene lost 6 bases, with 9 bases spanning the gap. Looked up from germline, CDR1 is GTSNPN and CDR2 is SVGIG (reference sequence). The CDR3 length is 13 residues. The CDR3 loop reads CAWSAGFNSPLHF. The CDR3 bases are TGTGCCTGGAGCGCAGGGTTTAATTCACCCCTCCACTTT.

CDR3 region: CASRGGGFNYGYTF. The CDR3 DNA reads TGTGCCAGCAGGGGAGGGGGGTTCAACTATGGCTACACCTTC. V usage is TRBV9 and J usage is TRBJ1-2; possibly TRBD1 for D (6 bases). The CDR3 contains 14 residues. Germline lookup yields CDR1 SGDLS and CDR2 YYNGEE. The V and J ends lost 5 bases and 2 bases respectively, with 13 bases between them.

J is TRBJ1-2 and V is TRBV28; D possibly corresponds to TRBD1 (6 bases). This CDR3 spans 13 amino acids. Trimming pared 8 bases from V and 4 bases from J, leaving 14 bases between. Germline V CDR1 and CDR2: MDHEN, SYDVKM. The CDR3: CASGLRGGYGYTF. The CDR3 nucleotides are TGTGCCAGCGGGTTAAGGGGGGGCTATGGCTACACCTTC.

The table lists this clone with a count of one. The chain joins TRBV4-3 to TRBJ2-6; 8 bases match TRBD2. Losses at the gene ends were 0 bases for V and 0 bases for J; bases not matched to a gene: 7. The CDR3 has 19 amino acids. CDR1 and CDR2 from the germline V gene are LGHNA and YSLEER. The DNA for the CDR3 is TGCGCCAGCAGCCAAGATCACCCAGCGGGGGACTCTGGGGCCAACGTCCTGACTTTC. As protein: CASSQDHPAGDSGANVLTF.

CDR3 loop: CASSLAGSYEQYF. The CDR3 DNA reads as TGTGCCAGCAGCTTGGCCGGGAGCTACGAGCAGTACTTC. The chain combines TRBV11-2 with TRBJ2-7; a possible D gene is TRBD2 (6 bases). V was pared by 3 bases and J by 3 bases, with 9 bases between. The CDR3 is 13 amino acids. Germline values: CDR1 SGHAT, CDR2 FQNNGV.

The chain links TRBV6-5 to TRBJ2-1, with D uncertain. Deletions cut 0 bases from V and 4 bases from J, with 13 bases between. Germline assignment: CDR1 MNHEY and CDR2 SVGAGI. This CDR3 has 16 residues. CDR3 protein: CASSYSPGVGYNEQFF. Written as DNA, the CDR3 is TGTGCCAGCAGTTACTCGCCCGGAGTCGGTTACAATGAGCAGTTCTTC.

CDR3 protein: CASSPQGRGATDTQYF. The CDR3 bases are TGCGCCAGCAGCCCCCAGGGGCGGGGGGCCACAGATACGCAGTATTTT. This chain connects TRBV4-3 to TRBJ2-3; 8 bases are shared with TRBD2. After removal of 4 bases from V and 2 bases from J, the junction contained 8 bases not matched to a gene. Germline V gene sequence: CDR1 LGHNA, CDR2 YSLEER. The CDR3 contains 16 residues.

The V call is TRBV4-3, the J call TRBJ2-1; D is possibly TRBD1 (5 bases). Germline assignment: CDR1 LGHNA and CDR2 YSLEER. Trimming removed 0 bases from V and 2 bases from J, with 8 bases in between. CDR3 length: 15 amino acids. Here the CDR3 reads CASSQDQGPYNEQFF. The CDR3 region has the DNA TGCGCCAGCAGCCAAGATCAGGGCCCCTACAATGAGCAGTTCTTC.

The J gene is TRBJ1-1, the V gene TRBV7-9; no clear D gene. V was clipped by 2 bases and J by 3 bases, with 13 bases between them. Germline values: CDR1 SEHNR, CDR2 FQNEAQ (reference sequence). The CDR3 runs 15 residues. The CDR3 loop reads CASSLKIRRDTEAFF. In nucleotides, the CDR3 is TGTGCCAGCAGCTTAAAGATTAGGCGGGACACTGAAGCTTTCTTT.

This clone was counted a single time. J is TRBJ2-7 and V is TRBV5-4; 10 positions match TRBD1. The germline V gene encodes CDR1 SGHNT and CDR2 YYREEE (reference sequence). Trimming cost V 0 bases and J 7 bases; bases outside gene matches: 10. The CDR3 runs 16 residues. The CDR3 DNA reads TGTGCCAGCAGCTTGGCCGGGACAGGGGCATCTACGGAGCAGTACTTC. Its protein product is CASSLAGTGASTEQYF.